This T cell receptor (beta chain) derives from a study of identical twins. This clonotype has at least ten counts. Trimming took 6 bases from V and 5 from J, leaving 13 bases between them. Per germline, CDR1 MNHNS and CDR2 SASEGT. The CDR3 is made up of 13 amino acids. TCRdb used MiXCR to reprocess the 5' RACE reads, holding one entry per CDR3 protein. The table shows 460,000 or so distinct CDR3 sequences, with 13% to 15% occurring only once. These sequences were also reported in another study, on yellow fever vaccine responses in identical twins.

The chain is built from TRBV6-1 and TRBJ1-1; a weak D match, TRBD1 (5 bases). Sequencing was carried out using CD4+ T cells sorted from blood. The TCR was taken from a young woman in good health. The CDR3 region is CASSPAGMTEAFF. As DNA, the CDR3 is TGTGCCAGCAGCCCTGCAGGGATGACTGAAGCTTTCTTT.